This section outlines one T cell receptor (beta chain) sequence together with its context. This CDR3 is built from 12 residues. V lost 6 bases, J lost 1 base, and 3 bases lay in between. Per germline, CDR1 MNHEY and CDR2 SVGAGI. This sample is drawn from a study of TIL therapy for anti-PD-1-resistant metastatic lung cancer. As for the study in general: Median tumor mutation burden was roughly 1.5 mutations per megabase.

This was the immunoSEQ v3 assay. Produced via immunoSEQ multiplex PCR; TCRdb's table is partial and in-frame only. The sample consists of about 25,000 clones, roughly 72% of them appearing once. Time point defined: pre-treatment sample, taken before nivolumab and TIL therapy. Most excised metastases sampled were pleural nodules or supraclavicular lymph nodes. The TCR sequence derives from a person aged 25 to 80 with non-small cell lung cancer. The rearrangement joins TRBV6-5 to TRBJ2-2; the D is unclear. The material was tumor tissue, obtained at baseline. Here the CDR3 reads CASSQNTGELFF. CDR3 DNA sequence: TGTGCCAGCAGCCAGAACACCGGGGAGCTGTTTTTT.